The present T cell receptor (beta chain) was sequenced within a study of a mutant IDH1 vaccine in newly diagnosed glioma. Study-wide background: Vaccination was launched 4-6 weeks after radiotherapy alone, or with temozolomide cycles. Of the patients given treatment, approximately 60% were male and 37.5% were female, and a mean age of around 41 years was recorded.

Produced via immunoSEQ multiplex PCR; TCRdb's table is partial and in-frame only. The repertoire holds about 55,000 clones, with about 80% as singletons. Noted time point: week 23, last vaccination. Every single dose of the vaccine, 300 ug of mutant IDH1 20-mer peptide, came with topical imiquimod. This CDR3 region has 18 residues. Germline CDR1 and CDR2: SGHNT and YENEEA. Trimming removed 7 bases from V and 1 base from J, with 22 bases in between. By proportion, this clone is medium-sized. Its matching antigen is unknown. The material was PBMCs, obtained from a glioma patient whose treatment included an IDH1 peptide vaccine. The TCR originated in a man aged 35 to 55 with glioma. This sequence joins TRBV11-3 and TRBJ2-2; either TRBD1 or TRBD2 may supply D (5 bases each). CDR3 in amino acids: CASTHQGPGAVNTGELFF. CDR3 coding DNA: TGTGCCAGCACCCATCAGGGCCCCGGGGCGGTGAACACCGGGGAGCTGTTTTTT.